This T cell receptor (beta chain) was documented in a study of metastatic and nonmetastatic thyroid tumors. Broader study findings: Benign nodules reportedly had significantly lower TCR beta diversity than malignant thyroid tumors in blood and tumor.

All patients were treatment-naive before thyroid surgery. MiXCR was used by TCRdb to re-call the PCR reads. The repertoire holds some 14,000 clones, with about 34% as singletons. This CDR3 has 16 residues. In germline, CDR1 is MNHNS, CDR2 SASEGT. Note on this clone: Its antigen is currently unknown. One end of the junction varies from germline; a read error may be responsible.

The rearrangement links TRBV6-1 to TRBJ2-2; weak D call: TRBD2 (7 bases). The material sequenced was tumor tissue. The TCR comes from a male donor with papillary thyroid cancer or a benign thyroid nodule (not recorded which). Some clones in this sample may be carry-over from other donors' samples. Here the CDR3 reads CASWGSGGLCAGELFF. CDR3 DNA: TGTGCCAGTTGGGGGTCGGGGGGCTTATGTGCCGGTGAGCTGTTTTTT.